This T cell receptor beta chain was profiled in a study of low-dose radiotherapy and immunotherapy resistance in tumors. Study as a whole: Every six weeks patients received intravenous ipilimumab 1 mg/kg, and every two weeks they received intravenous nivolumab 240 mg. Aspirin 300 mg, taken orally and daily, was given to patients for four cycles from cycle 1 day 1.

Primers used for first-strand cDNA, a TRAV- and TRBV-specific set, covered both alpha and beta chains. PCR amplification of the TCRs was performed with Phusion for approximately 20 PCR cycles, and it relied on a constant-region primer together with a V-primer adapter. TCRdb redid the calling of the reads with MiXCR, one entry per CDR3 protein. The repertoire includes more than 9,000 distinct CDR3 sequences, around 79% of them detected once, and about 1.5% sits in the top ten. CDR1 is LNHNV, CDR2 YYDKDF, per germline (reference sequence). V dropped 5 bases and J dropped 4 bases, with 7 bases sitting between them. CDR3 length: 12 amino acids. The study gave donors nivolumab, ipilimumab, aspirin, low-dose cyclophosphamide and low-dose radiotherapy.

The rearrangement links TRBV15 to TRBJ2-3; D is unresolved. This TCR was recovered from a human donor with advanced metastatic prostate, ovarian, gallbladder or colorectal cancer (not recorded which). This table probably holds off-target reads from a library built for another chain. The CDR3: CATSVGADTQYF. The CDR3 nucleotides read TGTGCCACCAGCGTGGGCGCAGATACGCAGTATTTT.